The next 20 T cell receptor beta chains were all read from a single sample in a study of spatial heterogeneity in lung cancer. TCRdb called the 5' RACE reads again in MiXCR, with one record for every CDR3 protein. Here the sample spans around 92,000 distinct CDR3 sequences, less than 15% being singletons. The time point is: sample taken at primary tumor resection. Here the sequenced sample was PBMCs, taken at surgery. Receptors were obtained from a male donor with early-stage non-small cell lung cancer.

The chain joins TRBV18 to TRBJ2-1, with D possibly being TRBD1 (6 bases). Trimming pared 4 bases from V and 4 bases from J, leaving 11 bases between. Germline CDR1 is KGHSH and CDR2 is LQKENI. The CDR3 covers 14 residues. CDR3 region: CASSRGTPYNEQFF. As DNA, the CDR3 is TGTGCCAGCTCACGGGGGACACCATACAATGAGCAGTTCTTC.

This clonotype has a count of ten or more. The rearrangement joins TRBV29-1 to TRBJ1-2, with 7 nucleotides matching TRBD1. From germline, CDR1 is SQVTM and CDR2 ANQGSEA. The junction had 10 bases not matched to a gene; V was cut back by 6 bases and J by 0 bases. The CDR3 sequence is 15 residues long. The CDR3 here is CSVRDRTTANYGYTF. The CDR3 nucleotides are TGCAGCGTGAGGGACAGAACTACGGCTAACTATGGCTACACCTTC. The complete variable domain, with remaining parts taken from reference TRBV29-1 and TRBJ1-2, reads SAVISQKPSRDICQRGTSLTIQCQVDSQVTMMFWYRQQPGQSLTLIATANQGSEATYESGFVIDKFPISRPNLTFSTLTVSNMSPEDSSIYLCSVRDRTTANYGYTFGSGTRLTVV.

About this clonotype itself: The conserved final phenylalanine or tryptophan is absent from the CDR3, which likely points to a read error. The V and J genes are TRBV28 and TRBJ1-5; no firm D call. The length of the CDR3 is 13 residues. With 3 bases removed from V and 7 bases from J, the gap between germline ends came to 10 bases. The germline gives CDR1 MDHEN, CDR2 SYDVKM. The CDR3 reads CASSFSLQQPQHS. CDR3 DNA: TGTGCCAGCAGTTTTAGTCTCCAGCAGCCCCAGCATTCT.

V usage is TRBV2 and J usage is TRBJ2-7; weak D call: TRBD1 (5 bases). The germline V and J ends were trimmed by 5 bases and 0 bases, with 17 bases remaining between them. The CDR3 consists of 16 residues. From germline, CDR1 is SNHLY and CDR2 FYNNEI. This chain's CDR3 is CASSWSTDKSSYEQYF. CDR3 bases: TGTGCCAGCAGTTGGTCGACAGACAAGAGCTCCTACGAGCAGTACTTC.

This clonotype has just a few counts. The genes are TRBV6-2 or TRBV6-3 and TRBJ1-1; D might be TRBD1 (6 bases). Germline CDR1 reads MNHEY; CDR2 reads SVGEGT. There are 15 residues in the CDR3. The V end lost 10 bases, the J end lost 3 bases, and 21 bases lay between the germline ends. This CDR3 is CATYRGGKVDTEAFF. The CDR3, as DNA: TGTGCCACCTATCGAGGGGGGAAGGTAGACACTGAAGCTTTCTTT.

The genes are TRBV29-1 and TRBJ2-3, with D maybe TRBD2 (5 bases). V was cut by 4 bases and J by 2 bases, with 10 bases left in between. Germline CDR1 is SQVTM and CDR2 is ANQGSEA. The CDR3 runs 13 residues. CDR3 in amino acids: CSVVVGVTDTQYF. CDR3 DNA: TGCAGCGTTGTAGTCGGGGTCACAGATACGCAGTATTTT.

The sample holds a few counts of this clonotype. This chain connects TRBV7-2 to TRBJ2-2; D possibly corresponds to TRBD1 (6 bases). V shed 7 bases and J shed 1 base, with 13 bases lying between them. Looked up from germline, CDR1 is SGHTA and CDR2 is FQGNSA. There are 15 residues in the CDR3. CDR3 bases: TGTGCCAGCACCTCCGACAGGTGGAACACCGGGGAGCTGTTTTTT. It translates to CASTSDRWNTGELFF. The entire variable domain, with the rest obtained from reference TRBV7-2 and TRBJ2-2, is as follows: GAGVSQSPSNKVTEKGKDVELRCDPISGHTALYWYRQSLGQGLEFLIYFQGNSAPDKSGLPSDRFSAERTGGSVSTLTIQRTQQEDSAVYLCASTSDRWNTGELFFGEGSRLTVL.

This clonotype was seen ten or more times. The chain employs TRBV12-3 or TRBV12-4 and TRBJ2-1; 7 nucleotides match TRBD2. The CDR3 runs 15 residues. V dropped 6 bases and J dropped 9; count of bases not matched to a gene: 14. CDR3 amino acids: CASSLVGAGVGEQFF. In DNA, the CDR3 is TGTGCCAGCAGCCTCGTAGGTGCGGGAGTCGGTGAGCAGTTCTTC.

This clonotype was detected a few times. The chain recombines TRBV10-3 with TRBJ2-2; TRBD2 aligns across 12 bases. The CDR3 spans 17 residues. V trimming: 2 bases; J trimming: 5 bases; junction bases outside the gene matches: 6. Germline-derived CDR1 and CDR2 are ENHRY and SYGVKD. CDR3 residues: CAISEPGLAGATGELFF. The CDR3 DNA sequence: TGTGCCATCAGTGAGCCGGGACTAGCGGGCGCTACCGGGGAGCTGTTTTTT.

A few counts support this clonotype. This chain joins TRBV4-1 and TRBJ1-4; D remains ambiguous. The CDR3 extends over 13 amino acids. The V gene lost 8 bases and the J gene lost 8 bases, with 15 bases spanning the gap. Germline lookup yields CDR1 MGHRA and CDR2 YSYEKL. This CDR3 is CASGLRVWEKLFF. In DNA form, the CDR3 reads TGCGCCAGCGGATTGAGGGTTTGGGAAAAACTGTTTTTT.

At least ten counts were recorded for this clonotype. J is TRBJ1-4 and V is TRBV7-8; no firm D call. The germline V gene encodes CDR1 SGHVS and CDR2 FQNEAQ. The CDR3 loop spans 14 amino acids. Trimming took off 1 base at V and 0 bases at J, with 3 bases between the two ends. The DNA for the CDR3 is TGTGCCAGCAGCTTAGGCTCAACTAATGAAAAACTGTTTTTT. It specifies CASSLGSTNEKLFF.

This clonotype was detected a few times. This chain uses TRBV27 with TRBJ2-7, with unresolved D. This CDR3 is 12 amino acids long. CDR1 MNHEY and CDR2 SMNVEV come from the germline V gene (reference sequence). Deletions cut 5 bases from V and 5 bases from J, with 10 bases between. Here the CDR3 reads CASSATSNEQYF. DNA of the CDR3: TGTGCCAGCAGTGCCACTTCGAACGAGCAGTACTTC.

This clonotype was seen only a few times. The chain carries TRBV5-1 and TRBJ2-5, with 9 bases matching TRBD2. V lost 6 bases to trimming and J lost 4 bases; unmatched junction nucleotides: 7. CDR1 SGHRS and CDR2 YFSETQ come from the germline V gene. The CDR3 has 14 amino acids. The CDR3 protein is CASNPGREGETQYF. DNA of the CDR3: TGCGCCAGCAACCCGGGGCGGGAGGGAGAGACCCAGTACTTC.

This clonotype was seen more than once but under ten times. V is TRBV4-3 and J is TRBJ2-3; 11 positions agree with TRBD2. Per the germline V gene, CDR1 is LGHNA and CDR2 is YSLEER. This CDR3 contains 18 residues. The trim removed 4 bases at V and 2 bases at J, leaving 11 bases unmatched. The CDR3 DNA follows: TGCGCCAGCAGCCGCACTTTTGGGACTAGCGGACCCACAGATACGCAGTATTTT. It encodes CASSRTFGTSGPTDTQYF.

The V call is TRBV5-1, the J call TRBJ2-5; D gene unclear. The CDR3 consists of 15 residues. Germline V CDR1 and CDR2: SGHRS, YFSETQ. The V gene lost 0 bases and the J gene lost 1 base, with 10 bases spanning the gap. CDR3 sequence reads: CASSLVGTPQETQYF. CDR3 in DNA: TGCGCCAGCAGCTTGGTCGGAACTCCCCAAGAGACCCAGTACTTC.

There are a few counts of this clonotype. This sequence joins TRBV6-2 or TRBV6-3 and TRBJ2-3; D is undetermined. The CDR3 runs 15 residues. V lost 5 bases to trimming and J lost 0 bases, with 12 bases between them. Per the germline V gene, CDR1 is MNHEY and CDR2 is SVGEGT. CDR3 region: CASSRQGLSTDTQYF. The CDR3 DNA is TGTGCCAGCAGTCGACAAGGTTTAAGCACAGATACGCAGTATTTT.

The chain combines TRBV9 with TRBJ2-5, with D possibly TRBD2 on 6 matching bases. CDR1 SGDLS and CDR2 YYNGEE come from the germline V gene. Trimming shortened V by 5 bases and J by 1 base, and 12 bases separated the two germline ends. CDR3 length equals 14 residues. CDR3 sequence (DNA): TGTGCCAGCAGTACGGTCGGGGGCCAAGAGACCCAGTACTTC. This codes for CASSTVGGQETQYF.

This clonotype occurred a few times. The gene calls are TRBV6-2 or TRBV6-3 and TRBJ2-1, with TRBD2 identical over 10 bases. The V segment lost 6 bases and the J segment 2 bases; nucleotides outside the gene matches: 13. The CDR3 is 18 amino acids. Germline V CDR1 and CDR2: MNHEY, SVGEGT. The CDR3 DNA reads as TGTGCCAGCAGCCCCACTAGCGGGGCCGCCCCCCCCTACAATGAGCAGTTCTTC. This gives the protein CASSPTSGAAPPYNEQFF.

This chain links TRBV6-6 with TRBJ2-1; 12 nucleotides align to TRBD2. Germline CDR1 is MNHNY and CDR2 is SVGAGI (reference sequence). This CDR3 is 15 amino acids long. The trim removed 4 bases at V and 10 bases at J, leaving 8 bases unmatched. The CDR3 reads CASSSGLAGQGEQFF. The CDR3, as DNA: TGTGCCAGCAGTTCCGGACTAGCGGGGCAAGGCGAGCAGTTCTTC.

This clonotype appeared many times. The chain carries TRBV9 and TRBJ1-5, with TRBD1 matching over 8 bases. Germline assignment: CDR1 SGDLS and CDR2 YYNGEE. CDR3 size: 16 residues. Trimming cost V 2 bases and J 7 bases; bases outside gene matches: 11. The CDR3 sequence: CASSVGPGTGVQPQHF. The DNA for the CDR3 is TGTGCCAGCAGCGTCGGCCCCGGGACAGGAGTGCAGCCCCAGCATTTT.